These 21 T cell receptor beta chains were sequenced from one sample in a study of T cell clonality in common variable immunodeficiency. Study-wide results and caveats: In common variable immunodeficiency, TCR beta chains reportedly carried fewer deletions and N-nucleotide insertions.

These TCRs are of unknown antigen specificity. The assay was immunoSEQ multiplex PCR, and TCRdb's table has in-frame clones only and misses some. The sample has approximately 17,000 clones, none seen only once. Sequenced: peripheral blood mononuclear cells. The receptor set was obtained from a human donor with common variable immunodeficiency.

This clone has a count of ten or more. Sequencing ends 3 residues short of the CDR3 end; the germline J gene provides the rest. V usage is TRBV7-3 and J usage is TRBJ1-6; D gene uncertain. The CDR3 is made up of 13 amino acids. CDR1 and CDR2 (germline): SGHTA, FQGTGA. V was shortened by 4 bases and J by 7 bases, with 8 bases between the two germline ends. CDR3 DNA (partial): TGTGCCAGCAGCTCCCTCCGGAATTCACCC. It is translated as CASSSLRNSP. The whole CDR3 sequence reads CASSSLRNSPLHF.

Worth noting for this clone: Sequencing ends 3 residues short of the CDR3 end; the germline J gene provides the rest. This rearrangement joins TRBV6-2 or TRBV6-3 to TRBJ2-2; 7 nucleotides match TRBD1. This CDR3 spans 14 amino acids. The V segment lost 6 bases and the J segment 4 bases; nucleotides outside the gene matches: 5. CDR1 and CDR2 (germline): MNHEY, SVGEGT. The CDR3 bases that were read are TGTGCCAGCAGGTCACAGGGGTTCACCGGGGAG. Amino acids: CASRSQGFTGE. The whole CDR3 is CASRSQGFTGELFF.

Regarding this clone: The read stops 3 residues short of the end of the CDR3; the missing end is completed from the germline J gene. The chain employs TRBV6-2 or TRBV6-3 and TRBJ1-2, with unresolved D. V dropped 2 bases and J dropped 0 bases, with 16 bases sitting between them. Germline CDR1 and CDR2: MNHEY and SVGEGT. This CDR3 is built from 17 residues. The CDR3 spells CASSYLALRLSNYGYTF. The DNA read from the CDR3 is TGTGCCAGCAGTTACCTCGCTCTACGCCTTTCTAACTATGGC.

This clone was found a few times. The CDR3 DNA, read in part, is TGTGCCAGCACTAGGCCTCCGAACTACGAG. Translated, it gives CASTRPPNYE. The CDR3 in full is CASTRPPNYEQYF. The J gene is TRBJ2-7, the V gene TRBV2; D call uncertain. With the read ending 3 residues before the CDR3 end, the germline J gene is used to fill in that end. The CDR3 is 13 residues long. V lost 7 bases to trimming and J lost 3 bases, with 13 bases between them. Germline-derived CDR1 and CDR2 are SNHLY and FYNNEI.

A note on this clone: The read comes to an end 3 residues before the CDR3 does, leaving the germline J gene to fill in the end. V gene TRBV7-6 combines with J gene TRBJ2-3, with TRBD2 as a possible D gene (6 bases). The V end was cut by 1 base, the J end by 2 bases, with 13 bases between. The CDR3 consists of 16 residues. The germline V gene has CDR1 SGHVS and CDR2 FNYEAQ. Here the CDR3 reads CASSLGRGSHTDTQYF. The CDR3 DNA, read in part, is TGTGCCAGCAGCTTAGGACGGGGGTCTCACACAGATACG.

This clone was seen repeatedly, ten times or more. CDR3 bases read: TGTGCCAGCTCACCACAATTTTTAACAGGGGCGACAGATACG. As protein: CASSPQFLTGATDT. In full, the CDR3 is CASSPQFLTGATDTQYF. V and J are TRBV18 and TRBJ2-3; 7 bases match TRBD1. The read ends 3 residues shy of where the CDR3 ends; the end is completed using the germline J gene. The CDR3 has 17 residues. V was pared by 1 base and J by 3 bases, with 10 bases of the junction left unmatched. Germline V gives CDR1 KGHSH, CDR2 LQKENI.

This clone was counted only a few times. The CDR3 is cut off 3 residues early in the read; its end comes from the germline J gene. The V call is TRBV7-8, the J call TRBJ2-1; TRBD2 is a possible D gene (7 bases). The V end lost 0 bases, the J end lost 2 bases, and 8 bases lay between the germline ends. The CDR3 runs to 15 residues. Germline values: CDR1 SGHVS, CDR2 FQNEAQ. The CDR3 loop reads CASSLARGPYNEQFF. The part of the CDR3 DNA that was read is TGTGCCAGCAGCTTAGCGCGGGGGCCCTACAATGAG. The full variable domain, with the rest looked up from reference TRBV7-8 and TRBJ2-1, is GAGVSQSPRYKVAKRGQDVALRCDPISGHVSLFWYQQALGQGPEFLTYFQNEAQLDKSGLPSDRFFAERPEGSVSTLKIQRTQQEDSAVYLCASSLARGPYNEQFFGPGTRLTVL.

In its sample, this clone was seen many times. Read sequence stops 3 residues before the CDR3 end, and the germline J gene provides the missing end. The rearrangement joins TRBV18 to TRBJ2-5, with unresolved D. The CDR3 sequence is 12 residues long. CDR1 and CDR2 (germline): KGHSH, LQKENI. V was shortened by 3 bases and J by 5 bases, with 7 bases between the two germline ends. The part of the CDR3 DNA that was read is TGTGCCAGCTCACCTGGTCGGGAGACC. Its protein is CASSPGRET. The CDR3, in full, reads CASSPGRETQYF.

Notes on this clone: Sequencing ends 3 residues short of the CDR3 end; the germline J gene provides the rest. This chain joins TRBV6-1 and TRBJ2-7, with a possible D match to TRBD1 (5 bases). The CDR3 is 12 amino acids. CDR1 is MNHNS and CDR2 is SASEGT in the germline V gene. Trimming shortened V by 4 bases and J by 3 bases, and 7 bases separated the two germline ends. The CDR3 spells CASSGQSYEQYF. CDR3 DNA, as far as it was read: TGTGCCAGCAGTGGACAGAGCTACGAG.

Concerning this clone: The CDR3 is cut off 3 residues early in the read; its end comes from the germline J gene. The rearrangement uses TRBV7-8 and TRBJ2-2, with 12 bases fitting TRBD2. The germline CDR1 and CDR2 sequences are SGHVS and FQNEAQ. This CDR3 has 17 residues. V gave up 2 bases and J gave up 0 bases; unmatched junction bases: 1. This chain's CDR3 is CASSLRLAGANTGELFF. CDR3 bases read: TGTGCCAGCAGCTTACGACTAGCGGGGGCGAACACCGGGGAG.

Worth noting for this clone: The CDR3 end is not reached by the read, which stops 3 residues before it; the germline J gene fills it in. The chain recombines TRBV2 with TRBJ1-2; 8 bases fit TRBD1. The CDR3 sequence is 15 residues long. Germline trimming cut 4 bases from V and 4 bases from J; bases unmatched to any gene: 8. Germline values: CDR1 SNHLY, CDR2 FYNNEI. This chain's CDR3 is CASSGTGRGLYGYTF. CDR3 DNA, as far as it was read: TGTGCCAGCAGTGGGACAGGGCGGGGGCTCTATGGC.

This clone was seen more than once but under ten times. The read is 3 residues too short to cover the CDR3 end, so that end is filled in from the germline J gene. The chain uses TRBV7-2 and TRBJ2-5; D remains unclear. V shed 3 bases and J shed 2 bases, with 7 bases lying between them. From germline, CDR1 is SGHTA and CDR2 FQGNSA. This CDR3 has 13 amino acids. CDR3 bases read: TGTGCCAGCAGCTTCGTTTTGCAAGAGACC. Amino acid sequence: CASSFVLQET. The entire CDR3 reads CASSFVLQETQYF. Looking up the rest from reference TRBV7-2 and TRBJ2-5 gives the full variable domain: GAGVSQSPSNKVTEKGKDVELRCDPISGHTALYWYRQSLGQGLEFLIYFQGNSAPDKSGLPSDRFSAERTGGSVSTLTIQRTQQEDSAVYLCASSFVLQETQYFGPGTRLLVL.

This clone was seen ten or more times. The read is 3 residues too short to cover the CDR3 end, so that end is filled in from the germline J gene. The genes are TRBV9 and TRBJ1-5, with D uncertain. Per the germline V gene, CDR1 is SGDLS and CDR2 is YYNGEE. Trimming shortened V by 3 bases and J by 9 bases, and 16 bases separated the two germline ends. CDR3 length: 14 amino acids. Here the CDR3 reads CASSDRPQRGPQHF. The covered CDR3 bases are TGTGCCAGCAGCGATAGACCCCAGCGGGGGCCC.

By sample share, this clone is medium-sized. The read terminates 3 residues before the CDR3 end, so the remaining end is supplied by the germline J gene. The chain links TRBV12-3 or TRBV12-4 to TRBJ2-5; 10 nucleotides line up with TRBD2. V shed 2 bases and J 1 base; nucleotides not matched to a gene: 1. The CDR3 loop spans 15 amino acids. CDR3 DNA (partial): TGTGCCAGCAGTTTACGGACTAGCGGCCAAGAGACC. The encoded protein is CASSLRTSGQET. The entire CDR3 protein reads CASSLRTSGQETQYF.

About this clone: The read comes to an end 3 residues before the CDR3 does, leaving the germline J gene to fill in the end. The J gene is TRBJ2-7, the V gene TRBV6-2 or TRBV6-3; maybe TRBD2 (6 bases). The CDR3 covers 14 residues. CDR1 and CDR2 (germline): MNHEY, SVGEGT. The germline V and J ends were trimmed by 6 bases and 5 bases, with 17 bases remaining between them. Incomplete CDR3 DNA: TGTGCCAGCAGAGATCCGGGACTTATTAACGAG. It specifies CASRDPGLINE. The whole CDR3 reads CASRDPGLINEQYF.

The sample holds a few counts of this clone. The covered CDR3 bases are TGTGCCAGCAGGTCACAGGGGCCTGAGACC. Residues: CASRSQGPET. The CDR3 in its entirety is CASRSQGPETQYF. The chain carries TRBV2 and TRBJ2-5, with 7 bases fitting TRBD1. From the germline J gene comes the end of the CDR3, since the read stops 3 residues before it. The CDR3 runs to 13 residues. From germline, CDR1 is SNHLY and CDR2 FYNNEI. The V segment lost 6 bases and the J segment 5 bases; nucleotides outside the gene matches: 6.

This clone was counted a few times. The CDR3 end lies 3 residues beyond the end of the read and is filled in from the germline J gene. The rearrangement links TRBV6-1 to TRBJ1-1; D gene ambiguous. The CDR3 is 13 residues long. Germline CDR1 reads MNHNS; CDR2 reads SASEGT. Trimming took 2 bases from V and 3 from J, leaving 7 bases between them. The part of the CDR3 DNA that was read is TGTGCCAGCAGTGAATACGGTTACACTGAA. Protein: CASSEYGYTE. The full CDR3 is CASSEYGYTEAFF.

This clone was detected many times. The read ends 3 residues early relative to the CDR3; the germline J gene fills the gap. The chain links TRBV7-2 to TRBJ2-7, with 7 bases fitting TRBD2. After removal of 3 bases from V and 2 bases from J, the junction contained 4 bases not matched to a gene. The V gene's germline CDR1 is SGHTA and CDR2 FQGNSA. CDR3 length: 14 amino acids. The CDR3 reads CASSFAGEAYEQYF. CDR3 bases read: TGTGCCAGCAGCTTTGCGGGAGAGGCCTACGAG.

Notes on this clone: The read halts 3 residues ahead of the CDR3 end, with the missing end drawn from the germline J gene. The sample carries other DNA sequences with the same CDR3. The V call is TRBV18, the J call TRBJ2-3; 8 bases line up with TRBD1. The ends lost 3 bases at V and 1 base at J; junction bases unmatched: 3. Germline-derived CDR1 and CDR2 are KGHSH and LQKENI. The CDR3 loop spans 15 amino acids. CDR3 DNA, as far as it was read: TGTGCCAGCTCACCCTCGACAGGGGGCACAGATACG. Amino acid sequence: CASSPSTGGTDT. The whole CDR3 region reads CASSPSTGGTDTQYF.

A word on this clone: The read gets to within 3 residues of the CDR3 end, and the germline J gene fills in the rest. The V and J genes are TRBV5-1 and TRBJ2-1; no firm D call. The CDR3 consists of 13 residues. The V gene lost 1 base and the J gene lost 4 bases, with 6 bases spanning the gap. Germline-derived CDR1 and CDR2 are SGHRS and YFSETQ. CDR3 protein: CASSLSRYNEQFF. The part of the CDR3 DNA that was read is TGCGCCAGCAGCTTGTCTAGGTACAATGAG. Full variable domain (remainder filled in from reference TRBV5-1 and TRBJ2-1): KAGVTQTPRYLIKTRGQQVTLSCSPISGHRSVSWYQQTPGQGLQFLFEYFSETQRNKGNFPGRFSGRQFSNSRSEMNVSTLELGDSALYLCASSLSRYNEQFFGPGTRLTVL.

About this clone itself: The sequenced fragment ends 3 residues before the CDR3 boundary, so the rest is inferred from the germline J gene. The chain recombines TRBV18 with TRBJ2-7; a possible D gene is TRBD2 (6 bases). The CDR3 has 16 residues. Looked up from germline, CDR1 is KGHSH and CDR2 is LQKENI. V was pared by 1 base and J by 0 bases, with 13 bases between. The covered CDR3 bases are TGTGCCAGCTCACCACAGTCGCGGGAAATCTCCTACGAG. Its protein product is CASSPQSREISYE. The complete CDR3 reads CASSPQSREISYEQYF.